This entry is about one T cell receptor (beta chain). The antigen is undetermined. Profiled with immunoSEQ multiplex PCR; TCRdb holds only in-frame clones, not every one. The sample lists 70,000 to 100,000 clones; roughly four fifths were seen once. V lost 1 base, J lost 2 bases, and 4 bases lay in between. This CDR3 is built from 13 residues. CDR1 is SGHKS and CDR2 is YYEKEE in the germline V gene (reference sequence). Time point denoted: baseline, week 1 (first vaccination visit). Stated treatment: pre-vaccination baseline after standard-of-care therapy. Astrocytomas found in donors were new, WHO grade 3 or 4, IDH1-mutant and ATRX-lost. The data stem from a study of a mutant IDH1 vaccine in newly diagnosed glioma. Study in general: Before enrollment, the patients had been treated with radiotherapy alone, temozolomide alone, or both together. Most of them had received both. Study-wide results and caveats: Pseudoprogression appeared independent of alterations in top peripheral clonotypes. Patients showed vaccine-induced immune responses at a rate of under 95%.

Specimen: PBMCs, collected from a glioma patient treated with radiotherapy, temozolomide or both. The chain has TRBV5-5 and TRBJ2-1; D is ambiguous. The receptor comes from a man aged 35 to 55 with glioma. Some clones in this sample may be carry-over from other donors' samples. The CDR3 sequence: CASSLLPYNEQFF. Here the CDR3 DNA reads TGTGCCAGCAGCTTGCTCCCCTACAATGAGCAGTTCTTC.